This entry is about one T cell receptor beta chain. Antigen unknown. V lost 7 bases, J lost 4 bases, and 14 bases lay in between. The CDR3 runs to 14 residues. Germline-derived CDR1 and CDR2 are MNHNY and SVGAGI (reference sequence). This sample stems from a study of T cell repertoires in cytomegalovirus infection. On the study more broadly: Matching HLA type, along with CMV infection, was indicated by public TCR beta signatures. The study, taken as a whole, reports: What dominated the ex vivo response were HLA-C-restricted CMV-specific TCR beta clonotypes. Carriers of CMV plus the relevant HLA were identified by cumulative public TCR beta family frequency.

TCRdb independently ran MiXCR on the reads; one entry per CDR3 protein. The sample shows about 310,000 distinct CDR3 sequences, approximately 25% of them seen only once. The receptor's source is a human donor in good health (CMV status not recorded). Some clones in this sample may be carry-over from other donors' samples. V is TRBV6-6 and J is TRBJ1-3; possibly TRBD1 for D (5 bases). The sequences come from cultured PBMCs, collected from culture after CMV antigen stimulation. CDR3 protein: CASTLGPLGNTIYF. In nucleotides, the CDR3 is TGTGCCAGCACCCTGGGACCATTAGGAAACACCATATATTTT.